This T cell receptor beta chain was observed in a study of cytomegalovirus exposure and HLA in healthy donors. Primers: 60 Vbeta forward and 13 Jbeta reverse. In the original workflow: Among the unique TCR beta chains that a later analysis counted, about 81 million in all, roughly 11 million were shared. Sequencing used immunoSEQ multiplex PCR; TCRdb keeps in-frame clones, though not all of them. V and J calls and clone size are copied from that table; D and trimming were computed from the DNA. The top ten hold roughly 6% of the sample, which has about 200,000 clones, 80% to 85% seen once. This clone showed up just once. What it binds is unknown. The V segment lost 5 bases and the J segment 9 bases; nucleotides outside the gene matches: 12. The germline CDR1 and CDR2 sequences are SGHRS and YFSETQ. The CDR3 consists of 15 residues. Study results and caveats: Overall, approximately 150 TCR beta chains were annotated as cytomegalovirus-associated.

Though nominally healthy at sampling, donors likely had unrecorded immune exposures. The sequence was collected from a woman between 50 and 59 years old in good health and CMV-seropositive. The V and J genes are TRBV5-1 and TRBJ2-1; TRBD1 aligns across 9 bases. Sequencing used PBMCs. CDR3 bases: TGCGCCAGCAGGCCACCGGGACAGGGCCTACTTGAGCAGTTCTTC. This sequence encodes CASRPPGQGLLEQFF.